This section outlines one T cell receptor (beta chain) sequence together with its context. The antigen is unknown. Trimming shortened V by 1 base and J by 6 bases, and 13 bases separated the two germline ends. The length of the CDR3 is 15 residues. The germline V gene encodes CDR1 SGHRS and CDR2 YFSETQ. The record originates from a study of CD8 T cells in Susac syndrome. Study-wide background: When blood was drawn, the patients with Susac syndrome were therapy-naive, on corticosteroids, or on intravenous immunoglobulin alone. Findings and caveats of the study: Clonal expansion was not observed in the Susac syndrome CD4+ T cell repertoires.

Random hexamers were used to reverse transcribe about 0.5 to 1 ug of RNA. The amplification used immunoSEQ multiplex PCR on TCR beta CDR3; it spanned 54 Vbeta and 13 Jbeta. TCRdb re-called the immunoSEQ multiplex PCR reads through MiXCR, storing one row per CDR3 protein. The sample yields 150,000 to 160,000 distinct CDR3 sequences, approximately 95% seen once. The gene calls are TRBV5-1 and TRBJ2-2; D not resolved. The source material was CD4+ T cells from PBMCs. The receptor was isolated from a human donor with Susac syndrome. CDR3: CASSLRQMGPGELFF. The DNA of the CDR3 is TGCGCCAGCAGCTTGAGGCAGATGGGCCCCGGGGAGCTGTTTTTT.